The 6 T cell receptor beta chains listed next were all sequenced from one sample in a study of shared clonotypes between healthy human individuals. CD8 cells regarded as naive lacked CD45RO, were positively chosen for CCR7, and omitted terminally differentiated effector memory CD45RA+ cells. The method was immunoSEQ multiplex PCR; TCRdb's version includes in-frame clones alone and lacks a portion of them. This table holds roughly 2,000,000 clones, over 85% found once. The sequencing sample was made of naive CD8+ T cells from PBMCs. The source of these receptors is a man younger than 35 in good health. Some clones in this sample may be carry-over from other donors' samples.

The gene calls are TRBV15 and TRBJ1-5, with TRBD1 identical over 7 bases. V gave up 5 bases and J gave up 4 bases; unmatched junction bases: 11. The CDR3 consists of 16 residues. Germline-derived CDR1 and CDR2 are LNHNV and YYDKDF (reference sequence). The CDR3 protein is CATSGDRTGVNQPQHF. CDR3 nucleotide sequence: TGTGCCACCAGCGGGGACCGGACAGGCGTGAATCAGCCCCAGCATTTT.

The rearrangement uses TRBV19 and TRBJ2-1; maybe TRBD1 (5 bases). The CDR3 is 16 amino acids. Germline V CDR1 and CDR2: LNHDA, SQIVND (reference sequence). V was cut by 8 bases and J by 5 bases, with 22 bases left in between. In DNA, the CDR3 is TGTGCCAGTCGTACTTGGCAGGGCGAAAAAAACAATGAGCAGTTCTTC. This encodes CASRTWQGEKNNEQFF.

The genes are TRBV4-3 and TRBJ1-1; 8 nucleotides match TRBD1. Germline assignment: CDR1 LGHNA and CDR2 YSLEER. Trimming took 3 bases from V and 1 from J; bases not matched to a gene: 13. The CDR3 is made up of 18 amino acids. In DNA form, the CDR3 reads TGCGCCAGCAGCCACTTTGCGACAGGGGCTGGGAAGAACACTGAAGCTTTCTTT. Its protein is CASSHFATGAGKNTEAFF.

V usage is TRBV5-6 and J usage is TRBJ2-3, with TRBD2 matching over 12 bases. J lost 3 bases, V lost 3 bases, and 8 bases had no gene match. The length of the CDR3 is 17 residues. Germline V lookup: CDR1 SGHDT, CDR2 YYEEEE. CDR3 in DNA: TGTGCCAGCAGCTCTCCTAGCGGGAGGGCCGGGACAGATACGCAGTATTTT. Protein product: CASSSPSGRAGTDTQYF. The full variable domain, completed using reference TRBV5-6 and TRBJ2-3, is DAGVTQSPTHLIKTRGQQVTLRCSPKSGHDTVSWYQQALGQGPQFIFQYYEEEERQRGNFPDRFSGHQFPNYSSELNVNALLLGDSALYLCASSSPSGRAGTDTQYFGPGTRLTVL.

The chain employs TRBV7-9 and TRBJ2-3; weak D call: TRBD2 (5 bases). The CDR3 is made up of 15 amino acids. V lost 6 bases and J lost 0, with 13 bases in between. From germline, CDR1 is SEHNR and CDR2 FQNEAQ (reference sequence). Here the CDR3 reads CASSYSASSTDTQYF. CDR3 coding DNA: TGTGCCAGCAGTTATAGCGCCTCCAGCACAGATACGCAGTATTTT.

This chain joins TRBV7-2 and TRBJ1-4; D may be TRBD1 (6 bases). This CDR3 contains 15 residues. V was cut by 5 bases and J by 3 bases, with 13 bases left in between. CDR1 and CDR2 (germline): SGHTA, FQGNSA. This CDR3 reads CASSPRQASNEKLFF. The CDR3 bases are TGTGCCAGCAGCCCCAGACAGGCCTCTAATGAAAAACTGTTTTTT.